Presented here are 14 T cell receptor beta chains from one specimen sequenced in a study of T-cell reconstitution after alpha-beta-depleted transplantation in children. A library of TCRbeta sequences, prepared with unique molecular identifiers, was generated. One entry per CDR3 protein, called by TCRdb with MiXCR from the PCR reads. Of 110,000 or so distinct CDR3 sequences in the sample, about 6.5% were seen once. The sample was PBMCs, mostly from graft donor cells, taken 360 days after TCRalphabeta/CD19-depleted stem cell transplant. These receptors were collected from a male patient under 10 years old who had a stem cell transplant for acute lymphoblastic leukemia, so the T cells may come from the graft donor.

This clonotype was picked up a small number of times. The V and J genes are TRBV5-4 and TRBJ2-2; no definite D call. Germline V gives CDR1 SGHNT, CDR2 YYREEE (reference sequence). The CDR3 is 13 residues long. Trimming took off 2 bases at V and 4 bases at J, with 6 bases between the two ends. This CDR3 is CASSFYGTGELFF. The CDR3 nucleotides read TGTGCCAGCAGCTTCTACGGCACCGGGGAGCTGTTTTTT. Drawing the rest from reference TRBV5-4 and TRBJ2-2, the complete variable domain is ETGVTQSPTHLIKTRGQQVTLRCSSQSGHNTVSWYQQALGQGPQFIFQYYREEENGRGNFPPRFSGLQFPNYSSELNVNALELDDSALYLCASSFYGTGELFFGEGSRLTVL.

The V call is TRBV10-3, the J call TRBJ2-3; possible D gene TRBD2, 6 bases. Germline V lookup: CDR1 ENHRY, CDR2 SYGVKD. Trimming took off 4 bases at V and 4 bases at J, with 21 bases between the two ends. The CDR3 is made up of 17 amino acids. The CDR3 DNA sequence: TGTGCCATCAGTGGGGAACTGGGCCCGGGGGTCTCAGATACGCAGTATTTT. This gives the protein CAISGELGPGVSDTQYF.

CDR3 residues: CASSLGRAYYEQYF. CDR3 nucleotides: TGCGCCAGCAGCTTGGGAAGGGCCTACTACGAGCAGTACTTC. The V call is TRBV5-1, the J call TRBJ2-7; D is uncertain. Germline loops: CDR1 SGHRS, CDR2 YFSETQ. The CDR3 contains 14 residues. The V and J ends lost 0 bases and 3 bases respectively, with 10 bases between them.

The sample holds many counts of this clonotype. CDR3 sequence (DNA): TGTGCCAGCAGCGTCCACATACAGCATTCTAACTATGGCTACACCTTC. Translated, it gives CASSVHIQHSNYGYTF. V gene TRBV9 combines with J gene TRBJ1-2; no clear D gene. The germline CDR1 and CDR2 sequences are SGDLS and YYNGEE. The V end lost 2 bases, the J end lost 0 bases, and 14 bases lay between the germline ends. The CDR3 is 16 amino acids.

The CDR3 spells CASSVEGGQRTDTQYF. DNA of the CDR3: TGTGCCAGCAGCGTAGAGGGGGGGCAGCGCACAGATACGCAGTATTTT. This chain joins TRBV9 and TRBJ2-3; possibly TRBD2 for D (7 bases). V gave up 0 bases and J gave up 1 base, with 12 bases separating them. This CDR3 has 16 residues. Germline CDR1 and CDR2: SGDLS and YYNGEE.

This clonotype was observed many times. The chain recombines TRBV4-3 with TRBJ2-7; TRBD1 agrees at 8 bases. The CDR3 is 14 amino acids. Germline trimming cut 4 bases from V and 3 bases from J; bases unmatched to any gene: 5. Germline lookup yields CDR1 LGHNA and CDR2 YSLEER. The CDR3 coding sequence is TGCGCCAGCAGCCTCCGGACAGGGTACTACGAGCAGTACTTC. Translation gives CASSLRTGYYEQYF.

The rearrangement links TRBV27 to TRBJ1-2; D unclear. The CDR3 is made up of 12 amino acids. In germline, CDR1 is MNHEY, CDR2 SMNVEV (reference sequence). The germline V and J ends were trimmed by 8 bases and 5 bases, with 12 bases remaining between them. DNA for the CDR3: TGTGCCAGCCGAAAGGGTGGATATGGCTACACCTTC. This encodes CASRKGGYGYTF.

This clonotype was found many times. This chain joins TRBV4-3 and TRBJ2-3; TRBD2 matches at 11 bases. V was pared by 0 bases and J by 0 bases, with 11 bases of the junction left unmatched. CDR3 length equals 20 residues. The germline gives CDR1 LGHNA, CDR2 YSLEER. The CDR3 sequence: CASSQDPRGLAGGSTDTQYF. The CDR3 DNA follows: TGCGCCAGCAGCCAAGATCCGAGAGGGCTAGCGGGGGGAAGCACAGATACGCAGTATTTT.

This clonotype was seen at least ten times. The chain employs TRBV5-6 and TRBJ1-5; D possibly corresponds to TRBD1 (6 bases). The CDR3 runs to 15 residues. Germline CDR1 is SGHDT and CDR2 is YYEEEE. With 4 bases removed from V and 5 bases from J, the gap between germline ends came to 16 bases. The DNA of the CDR3 is TGTGCCAGCAGCGCAGGGACAACCCTTTATCAGCCCCAGCATTTT. Translating gives CASSAGTTLYQPQHF.

This clonotype appeared a few times. The chain has TRBV7-8 and TRBJ2-7; TRBD2 might be the D (7 bases). This CDR3 has 15 residues. With 5 bases removed from V and 4 bases from J, the gap between germline ends came to 18 bases. CDR1 and CDR2 from the germline V gene are SGHVS and FQNEAQ. CDR3: CASSPGGGARYEQYF. CDR3 in DNA: TGTGCCAGCAGCCCGGGGGGCGGAGCCCGGTACGAGCAGTACTTC. The entire variable domain, with the rest obtained from reference TRBV7-8 and TRBJ2-7, is as follows: GAGVSQSPRYKVAKRGQDVALRCDPISGHVSLFWYQQALGQGPEFLTYFQNEAQLDKSGLPSDRFFAERPEGSVSTLKIQRTQQEDSAVYLCASSPGGGARYEQYFGPGTRLTVT.

The chain recombines TRBV28 with TRBJ1-2; a possible D gene is TRBD1 (5 bases). Trimming pared 2 bases from V and 4 bases from J, leaving 11 bases between. The CDR3 covers 14 residues. Germline V lookup: CDR1 MDHEN, CDR2 SYDVKM. The CDR3 is CASSLMGRGYGYTF. In DNA form, the CDR3 reads TGTGCCAGCAGTTTAATGGGGAGGGGCTATGGCTACACCTTC.

This clonotype turned up a few times. The chain carries TRBV10-3 and TRBJ1-2, with a weak D call TRBD1 (5 bases). The germline V gene encodes CDR1 ENHRY and CDR2 SYGVKD. This CDR3 is 13 amino acids long. Trimming cost V 4 bases and J 4 bases, with 10 bases left between them. The CDR3 sequence is CAISARDRYGYTF. As DNA, the CDR3 is TGTGCCATCAGTGCCAGGGATCGCTATGGCTACACCTTC.

Remarks on this clonotype: This sequence may be a read error, since a much larger clone differs from it by one base. CDR3 DNA: TGTGCCAGCAGTTTAGACAACTACGAGCAGTACTTC. It is translated as CASSLDNYEQYF. V is TRBV28 and J is TRBJ2-7; no clear D. Trimming left V 2 bases short and J 3 bases short, with 5 bases between. Germline CDR1 MDHEN, CDR2 SYDVKM. The CDR3 consists of 12 residues.

This clonotype has ten or more counts. CDR3 in amino acids: CASSLGWGQGTDTQYF. The CDR3 bases are TGTGCCAGCAGCTTGGGATGGGGACAGGGCACAGATACGCAGTATTTT. This chain connects TRBV5-6 to TRBJ2-3; 8 nucleotides align to TRBD1. CDR1 is SGHDT, CDR2 YYEEEE, per germline. The CDR3 contains 16 residues. Unmatched junction bases numbered 4, after V lost 0 bases and J lost 1 base.